The 8 T cell receptor beta chains presented below share a single source sample, sequenced in a study of CD8 T cells in ankylosing spondylitis (TCRdb year 2017). Library preparation employed 5' RACE. The listed sequencing device is Illumina HiSeq 2500. TCRdb reran the public reads through fastp at Q25 and MiXCR, keeping productive beta chains. Entries that share a CDR3 protein sequence are merged under the most common genes and DNA. Here the sample has around 890,000 distinct CDR3 sequences; 10% to 15% occur a single time. The ten most abundant clones make up 0.51% of the sample. Their cognate antigens are unknown. Study-wide findings and limitations: Blood from ankylosing spondylitis patients appeared to be characterized by a TCR beta motif composed of about eight highly homologous amino acid variants.

The material sequenced was blood, either unsorted or a sorted T cell fraction (not recorded which). The source of these receptors is a male donor with ankylosing spondylitis.

V is TRBV20-1 and J is TRBJ1-1; the D gene is possibly TRBD1 (5 bases). The CDR3 contains 14 residues. The germline V gene has CDR1 DFQATT and CDR2 SNEGSKA (reference sequence). With 6 bases removed from V and 6 bases from J, the gap between germline ends came to 20 bases. The CDR3 loop is CSAHPGAANAEAFF. Here the CDR3 DNA reads TGCAGTGCCCACCCCGGGGCCGCAAACGCTGAAGCTTTCTTT.

This clonotype was seen ten or more times. The chain combines TRBV10-3 with TRBJ2-5; TRBD2 aligns across 7 bases. V dropped 2 bases and J dropped 2; count of bases not matched to a gene: 2. This CDR3 is 14 amino acids long. Germline V lookup: CDR1 ENHRY, CDR2 SYGVKD. The DNA of the CDR3 is TGTGCCATCAGTGAGGGGGGGGAGCAAGAGACCCAGTACTTC. Its protein is CAISEGGEQETQYF.

This clonotype was detected a few times. This rearrangement joins TRBV20-1 to TRBJ1-1; 7 bases map to TRBD1. Germline V lookup: CDR1 DFQATT, CDR2 SNEGSKA (reference sequence). V shed 2 bases, J shed 8 bases, and the junction held 11 bases outside the gene matches. The CDR3 length is 14 residues. DNA of the CDR3: TGCAGTGCTAGAACCCTGGGACAGAGAAACGAAGCTTTCTTT. This translates into CSARTLGQRNEAFF.

The rearrangement uses TRBV21-1 and TRBJ2-3; TRBD2 was called by the table and not checked on the DNA. TRBV21-1 is listed as a pseudogene. There are 17 residues in the CDR3. The CDR3 loop is CASSPRRVGGVGDTQYF. In DNA, the CDR3 is TGTGCCAGCAGCCCCCGAAGGGTAGGGGGAGTAGGAGATACGCAGTATTTT.

Only a few counts were recorded for this clonotype. The rearrangement joins TRBV7-2 to TRBJ2-7, with D tentatively TRBD1 (6 bases). Germline V gene data show CDR1 as SGHTA and CDR2 as FQGNSA. CDR3 size: 17 residues. V dropped 3 bases and J dropped 7 bases, with 25 bases sitting between them. CDR3 sequence (DNA): TGTGCCAGCAGCTTCCTCCCCCTTAGGACAGACCCCAAGGAGCAGTACTTC. It encodes CASSFLPLRTDPKEQYF.

This clonotype was observed a few times. This chain links TRBV18 with TRBJ1-2, with 7 bases fitting TRBD1. Germline trimming cut 3 bases from V and 3 bases from J; bases unmatched to any gene: 4. CDR1 and CDR2 (germline): KGHSH, LQKENI. CDR3 length equals 14 residues. In DNA form, the CDR3 reads TGTGCCAGCTCACCGACAGGGAGGGACTATGGCTACACCTTC. Encoded protein: CASSPTGRDYGYTF. The entire variable domain, with the rest obtained from reference TRBV18 and TRBJ1-2, is as follows: NAGVMQNPRHLVRRRGQEARLRCSPMKGHSHVYWYRQLPEEGLKFMVYLQKENIIDESGMPKERFSAEFPKEGPSILRIQQVVRGDSAAYFCASSPTGRDYGYTFGSGTRLTVV.

Only a few counts were recorded for this clonotype. The chain joins TRBV6-2 or TRBV6-3 to TRBJ2-6, with 9 nucleotides matching TRBD1. Germline CDR1 is MNHEY and CDR2 is SVGEGT. Germline trimming cut 6 bases from V and 4 bases from J; bases unmatched to any gene: 7. This CDR3 region has 16 residues. The CDR3 here is CASSLGTGTGANVLTF. Written as DNA, the CDR3 is TGTGCCAGCAGCCTCGGGACAGGGACAGGGGCCAACGTCCTGACTTTC.

This clonotype was detected many times. The gene calls are TRBV20-1 and TRBJ1-2, with D possibly being TRBD1 (5 bases). The CDR3 is made up of 13 amino acids. Germline V lookup: CDR1 DFQATT, CDR2 SNEGSKA (reference sequence). Trimming shortened V by 0 bases and J by 5 bases, and 10 bases separated the two germline ends. The CDR3 DNA reads TGCAGTGCTAGAGATCACCAGGGTTATGGCTACACCTTC. It specifies CSARDHQGYGYTF.